This T cell receptor (beta chain) was documented in a study of cytomegalovirus exposure and HLA in healthy donors. This clone was picked up a small number of times. Germline V lookup: CDR1 MNHEY, CDR2 SMNVEV (reference sequence). The CDR3 has 14 amino acids. V was clipped by 6 bases and J by 4 bases; unmatched bases: 8. The study ran its PCR with 60 Vbeta and 13 Jbeta primers. TCRdb keeps only in-frame clones here, not all; method: immunoSEQ multiplex PCR. The sample yields 130,000 to 150,000 clones, around 72% seen once. The origin of this receptor is a middle-aged woman in good health and CMV-seronegative. Sequencing was done on a sample of PBMCs. V usage is TRBV27 and J usage is TRBJ1-2; 7 positions match TRBD1. This CDR3 is CASSNSGTAYGYTF. In DNA, the CDR3 is TGTGCCAGCAGCAATTCCGGGACAGCCTATGGCTACACCTTC.